This section outlines one T cell receptor (beta chain) sequence together with its context. Sequenced by immunoSEQ multiplex PCR; TCRdb stores in-frame clones only, minus some. The sample carries more than 90,000 clones, 70% to 80% recorded once. Germline V gives CDR1 PRHDT, CDR2 FYEKMQ (reference sequence). The V gene lost 6 bases and the J gene lost 0 bases, with 9 bases spanning the gap. This CDR3 comprises 13 residues. The source of the sample is a study of PD-1 blockade in mismatch repair-deficient tumors. The chain is built from TRBV13 and TRBJ2-7; D is perhaps TRBD1 (6 bases). The clonotype was recovered from an adult with mismatch repair-deficient cancer. The sequenced sample was peripheral blood, obtained 60 weeks after starting pembrolizumab. The CDR3 bases are TGTGCCAGCAGGGACAGAAGCTCCTACGAGCAGTACTTC. Its translation: CASRDRSSYEQYF.